What follows are 29 T cell receptor beta chains derived from one specimen sequenced in a study of T-cell reconstitution after alpha-beta-depleted transplantation in children. Using unique molecular identifiers, the investigators prepared the TCRbeta library. TCRdb called the PCR reads again in MiXCR, with one record for every CDR3 protein. The data show about 98,000 distinct CDR3 sequences, roughly 7.1% seen once. This material consisted of PBMCs, taken before TCRalphabeta/CD19-depleted stem cell transplant. Receptors originate from a boy younger than 10 with acute lymphoblastic leukemia, due to receive a stem cell transplant.

This clonotype was detected only a few times. The chain uses TRBV4-3 and TRBJ2-6; 8 bases are shared with TRBD1. The CDR3 totals 15 residues. Losses at the gene ends were 1 base for V and 4 bases for J; bases not matched to a gene: 0. Germline CDR1 LGHNA, CDR2 YSLEER. The chain's CDR3 is CASSQGTGGANVLTF. The CDR3 bases are TGCGCCAGCAGCCAAGGGACAGGGGGGGCCAACGTCCTGACTTTC.

In this sample, this clonotype turned up a few times. The J gene is TRBJ1-1, the V gene TRBV7-9; no clear D gene. CDR1 and CDR2 (germline): SEHNR, FQNEAQ (reference sequence). The CDR3 is 14 residues long. Trimming cost V 5 bases and J 0 bases, with 10 bases left between them. The CDR3 loop is CASSHSGMNTEAFF. The CDR3 DNA reads TGTGCCAGCAGCCACTCGGGAATGAACACTGAAGCTTTCTTT.

This clonotype has more than one count but fewer than ten. V is TRBV20-1 and J is TRBJ1-5, with D perhaps matching TRBD1 (6 bases). The germline V and J ends were trimmed by 7 bases and 4 bases, with 17 bases remaining between them. The CDR3 loop spans 14 amino acids. CDR1 DFQATT and CDR2 SNEGSKA come from the germline V gene (reference sequence). CDR3 protein: CSVASGGPNQPQHF. In DNA, the CDR3 is TGCAGTGTGGCCTCCGGGGGCCCTAATCAGCCCCAGCATTTT.

This clonotype was counted ten times or more. This chain uses TRBV20-1 with TRBJ2-7, with D possibly TRBD1 on 6 matching bases. Germline V gene data show CDR1 as DFQATT and CDR2 as SNEGSKA (reference sequence). V shed 6 bases and J shed 0 bases, with 15 bases lying between them. The CDR3 totals 14 residues. CDR3 sequence reads: CSARGGALSYEQYF. CDR3 coding DNA: TGCAGTGCCAGGGGTGGGGCGCTCTCCTACGAGCAGTACTTC.

In this sample, this clonotype turned up a few times. The chain combines TRBV4-2 with TRBJ2-3, with a possible D match to TRBD1 (5 bases). The CDR3 has 20 amino acids. Trimming took 5 bases from V and 0 from J, leaving 27 bases between them. Per germline, CDR1 LGHNA and CDR2 YNFKEQ. CDR3 sequence reads: CASSATVGAVGGVSTDTQYF. As DNA, the CDR3 is TGTGCCAGCAGCGCGACCGTTGGGGCTGTTGGTGGGGTCAGCACAGATACGCAGTATTTT.

Only a few counts were recorded for this clonotype. The CDR3 region is CASSQERNGYTF. The DNA of the CDR3 is TGTGCCAGCAGCCAAGAAAGGAATGGCTACACCTTC. The chain uses TRBV3-1 and TRBJ1-2; D uncertain. Germline CDR1 and CDR2: LGHDT and YNNKEL (reference sequence). Deletions cut 0 bases from V and 6 bases from J, with 5 bases between. There are 12 residues in the CDR3. Drawing the rest from reference TRBV3-1 and TRBJ1-2, the complete variable domain is DTAVSQTPKYLVTQMGNDKSIKCEQNLGHDTMYWYKQDSKKFLKIMFSYNNKELIINETVPNRFSPKSPDKAHLNLHINSLELGDSAVYFCASSQERNGYTFGSGTRLTVV.

This chain uses TRBV27 with TRBJ2-1; D perhaps matches TRBD1 (7 bases). The CDR3 totals 15 residues. The germline V and J ends were trimmed by 2 bases and 9 bases, with 17 bases remaining between them. CDR1 and CDR2 (germline): MNHEY, SMNVEV (reference sequence). For the CDR3, the DNA is TGTGCCAGCAGTTTAACCACAGGGGTGGGGGGTGAGCAGTTCTTC. Translating it yields CASSLTTGVGGEQFF.

V and J are TRBV12-3 or TRBV12-4 and TRBJ2-1; the D gene is possibly TRBD1 (6 bases). V was cut by 6 bases and J by 14 bases, with 17 bases left in between. The CDR3 totals 12 residues. The CDR3 loop reads CASSSSTGKEFF. The CDR3, as DNA: TGTGCCAGCAGCTCTTCCACAGGGAAGGAGTTCTTC.

This clonotype was detected ten times or more. The chain recombines TRBV28 with TRBJ2-3; no definite D call. V was pared by 3 bases and J by 4 bases, with 11 bases between. Germline CDR1 is MDHEN and CDR2 is SYDVKM. The CDR3 has 14 residues. CDR3 loop: CASSFLTGPDTQYF. The CDR3 DNA reads as TGTGCCAGCAGTTTCTTGACTGGCCCAGATACGCAGTATTTT.

This rearrangement joins TRBV20-1 to TRBJ2-1; the match to TRBD2 covers 7 bases. The ends lost 0 bases at V and 0 bases at J; junction bases unmatched: 8. The V gene's germline CDR1 is DFQATT and CDR2 SNEGSKA (reference sequence). The CDR3 contains 17 residues. The CDR3 region is CSARDRFGGSSYNEQFF. The DNA of the CDR3 is TGCAGTGCTAGAGATCGATTCGGGGGGAGCTCCTACAATGAGCAGTTCTTC.

This clonotype has just a few counts. The chain employs TRBV14 and TRBJ2-3; 10 bases are shared with TRBD2. Germline V lookup: CDR1 SGHDN, CDR2 FVKESK. The CDR3 is 16 amino acids. V dropped 4 bases and J dropped 6; count of bases not matched to a gene: 10. For the CDR3, the DNA is TGTGCCAGCAGCCGGAAGCGGGGGGGTATGGCGGATACGCAGTATTTT. Protein product: CASSRKRGGMADTQYF.

The chain links TRBV7-6 to TRBJ2-2; a weak D match, TRBD1 (6 bases). CDR3 length equals 15 residues. Germline V CDR1 and CDR2: SGHVS, FNYEAQ. V was clipped by 1 base and J by 5 bases, with 11 bases between them. CDR3 bases: TGTGCCAGCAGCTTAGAAGGGCAGGGGACCGGGGAGCTGTTTTTT. Translating it yields CASSLEGQGTGELFF.

J is TRBJ2-5 and V is TRBV9; perhaps TRBD2 as D (6 bases). This CDR3 comprises 14 residues. CDR1 is SGDLS, CDR2 YYNGEE, per germline. Trimming pared 4 bases from V and 1 base from J, leaving 11 bases between. CDR3 sequence (DNA): TGTGCCAGCAGCTCCGGGACTTCCCAAGAGACCCAGTACTTC. Protein sequence: CASSSGTSQETQYF. Combining the CDR3 with reference TRBV9 and TRBJ2-5 gives the whole variable domain DSGVTQTPKHLITATGQRVTLRCSPRSGDLSVYWYQQSLDQGLQFLIQYYNGEERAKGNILERFSAQQFPDLHSELNLSSLELGDSALYFCASSSGTSQETQYFGPGTRLLVL.

This clonotype was seen at least ten times. V and J are TRBV5-1 and TRBJ2-2; D gene unclear. CDR1 is SGHRS, CDR2 YFSETQ, per germline. The ends were cut back, 0 bases at V and 3 bases at J, with 3 bases in the middle. CDR3 size: 13 residues. CDR3 sequence reads: CASSLAYTGELFF. The DNA for the CDR3 is TGCGCCAGCAGCTTGGCGTACACCGGGGAGCTGTTTTTT.

This clonotype appeared many times. This chain uses TRBV7-8 with TRBJ2-3; no clear D gene. V lost 4 bases, J lost 5 bases, and 4 bases lay in between. The CDR3 length is 11 residues. Germline V gene data show CDR1 as SGHVS and CDR2 as FQNEAQ. The CDR3 bases are TGTGCCAGCAGCTCGCAAGATACGCAGTATTTT. This encodes CASSSQDTQYF. Supplemented by reference TRBV7-8 and TRBJ2-3, the full variable domain reads GAGVSQSPRYKVAKRGQDVALRCDPISGHVSLFWYQQALGQGPEFLTYFQNEAQLDKSGLPSDRFFAERPEGSVSTLKIQRTQQEDSAVYLCASSSQDTQYFGPGTRLTVL.

A few counts support this clonotype. The V gene is TRBV6-5, the J gene TRBJ2-3; possible D gene TRBD1, 6 bases. The CDR3 spans 16 residues. The germline V gene encodes CDR1 MNHEY and CDR2 SVGAGI. Trimming took off 0 bases at V and 14 bases at J, with 24 bases between the two ends. CDR3 bases: TGTGCCAGCAGTTACTCGATCGGACAGAGCCTCCCCCACTGGTATTTT. Translating it yields CASSYSIGQSLPHWYF.

Of note for this clonotype: A single base separates this from a much larger clone, so it may be a read error. This is likely a read error, given that the CDR3 carries no conserved phenylalanine or tryptophan at its end. The V call is TRBV5-1, the J call TRBJ2-1; D gene ambiguous. CDR1 and CDR2 (germline): SGHRS, YFSETQ. The CDR3 has 16 amino acids. The V and J ends lost 0 bases and 4 bases respectively, with 14 bases between them. CDR3 nucleotides: TGCGCCAGCAGCTTGGGTAAAGCAGGCCGATACAATGAGCAGTTCTAC. The encoded protein is CASSLGKAGRYNEQFY.

Only a few counts were recorded for this clonotype. The genes are TRBV6-2 or TRBV6-3 and TRBJ1-1; D is unclear. The CDR3 is 13 residues long. V was trimmed by 2 bases and J by 8 bases, leaving 12 bases between them. Looked up from germline, CDR1 is MNHEY and CDR2 is SVGEGT. This CDR3 is CASSYPGIQEAFF. The DNA of the CDR3 is TGTGCCAGCAGTTACCCCGGAATCCAGGAAGCTTTCTTT.

J is TRBJ1-1 and V is TRBV14, with D unclear. The V end lost 4 bases, the J end lost 8 bases, and 11 bases lay between the germline ends. The CDR3 sequence is 12 residues long. Per the germline V gene, CDR1 is SGHDN and CDR2 is FVKESK. As DNA, the CDR3 is TGTGCCAGCAGCCCCATGCCCTCAGAAGCTTTCTTT. It specifies CASSPMPSEAFF. The full variable domain, with the rest looked up from reference TRBV14 and TRBJ1-1, is EAGVTQFPSHSVIEKGQTVTLRCDPISGHDNLYWYRRVMGKEIKFLLHFVKESKQDESGMPNNRFLAERTGGTYSTLKVQPAELEDSGVYFCASSPMPSEAFFGQGTRLTVV.

The sample holds many counts of this clonotype. The chain links TRBV20-1 to TRBJ2-7, with a possible D match to TRBD1 (5 bases). V was trimmed by 3 bases and J by 0 bases, leaving 9 bases between them. There are 13 residues in the CDR3. The germline CDR1 and CDR2 sequences are DFQATT and SNEGSKA (reference sequence). The CDR3 protein is CSARTDISYEQYF. As DNA, the CDR3 is TGCAGTGCTAGGACAGATATCTCCTACGAGCAGTACTTC.

The gene calls are TRBV27 and TRBJ1-6, with D tentatively TRBD1 (5 bases). CDR3 size: 14 residues. The germline gives CDR1 MNHEY, CDR2 SMNVEV (reference sequence). The V end lost 3 bases, the J end lost 5 bases, and 8 bases lay between the germline ends. Here the CDR3 reads CASSLGGDNSPLHF. The CDR3 DNA sequence: TGTGCCAGCAGTTTGGGGGGGGATAATTCACCCCTCCACTTT.

This clonotype has a handful of counts. The genes are TRBV7-8 and TRBJ2-5; 7 bases map to TRBD2. The germline V gene has CDR1 SGHVS and CDR2 FQNEAQ. This CDR3 is built from 13 residues. Trimming cost V 5 bases and J 5 bases; bases outside gene matches: 5. Here the CDR3 reads CASSPGRDETQYF. CDR3 bases: TGTGCCAGCAGCCCGGGGAGGGATGAGACCCAGTACTTC.

The V gene is TRBV10-3, the J gene TRBJ2-2, with a weak D call TRBD1 (6 bases). Germline CDR1 ENHRY, CDR2 SYGVKD. CDR3 length: 15 amino acids. V was pared by 3 bases and J by 2 bases, with 10 bases between. DNA of the CDR3: TGTGCCATCAGTGAAAAGGGGACAAACACCGGGGAGCTGTTTTTT. Translating gives CAISEKGTNTGELFF.

This clonotype was counted between two and nine times. This rearrangement joins TRBV2 to TRBJ2-5; D is possibly TRBD1 or TRBD2 (6 bases each). This CDR3 spans 15 amino acids. V lost 4 bases and J lost 5, with 17 bases in between. Germline V lookup: CDR1 SNHLY, CDR2 FYNNEI. CDR3 DNA: TGTGCCAGCAGTGCGGGGGCCAGCCTTGCGGAGACCCAGTACTTC. Protein product: CASSAGASLAETQYF.

Many counts were recorded for this clonotype. The chain is built from TRBV20-1 and TRBJ2-3; 9 bases line up with TRBD2. The CDR3 is 15 amino acids. CDR1 and CDR2 from the germline V gene are DFQATT and SNEGSKA (reference sequence). The trim removed 5 bases at V and 1 base at J, leaving 7 bases unmatched. The CDR3 DNA reads TGCAGTGCTTCGTATAGCGGGGGAGGCACAGATACGCAGTATTTT. Its translation: CSASYSGGGTDTQYF.

This clonotype was counted ten times or more. This chain joins TRBV7-9 and TRBJ2-5; the D is unclear. V was trimmed by 2 bases and J by 5 bases, leaving 9 bases between them. Germline V lookup: CDR1 SEHNR, CDR2 FQNEAQ (reference sequence). This CDR3 has 13 amino acids. CDR3 in DNA: TGTGCCAGCAGCTTACGGGCGGAGGAGACCCAGTACTTC. Encoded protein: CASSLRAEETQYF.

The sample holds many counts of this clonotype. The J gene is TRBJ1-6, the V gene TRBV7-6; 10 bases match TRBD1. Germline V gives CDR1 SGHVS, CDR2 FNYEAQ. The CDR3 spans 20 residues. The ends lost 0 bases at V and 0 bases at J; junction bases unmatched: 8. CDR3 region: CASSLAMGTGDSSYNSPLHF. CDR3 DNA: TGTGCCAGCAGCTTAGCCATGGGGACAGGGGACAGCTCCTATAATTCACCCCTCCACTTT.

This clonotype was seen many times. This chain joins TRBV6-4 and TRBJ2-3; 9 bases are a match to TRBD2. The CDR3 is 15 amino acids. Germline CDR1 MRHNA, CDR2 SNTAGT. After removal of 0 bases from V and 6 bases from J, the junction contained 4 bases not matched to a gene. For the CDR3, the DNA is TGTGCCAGCAGTGACTCGGCGGGGGGGCCGGATACGCAGTATTTT. It is translated as CASSDSAGGPDTQYF.

This clonotype was seen many times. V is TRBV4-2 and J is TRBJ2-1; possible D gene TRBD1, 5 bases. The germline CDR1 and CDR2 sequences are LGHNA and YNFKEQ. This CDR3 has 16 residues. The V end was cut by 0 bases, the J end by 4 bases, with 13 bases between. The chain's CDR3 is CASSQEGTGDYNEQFF. The CDR3 bases are TGTGCCAGCAGCCAAGAAGGAACAGGAGATTACAATGAGCAGTTCTTC.